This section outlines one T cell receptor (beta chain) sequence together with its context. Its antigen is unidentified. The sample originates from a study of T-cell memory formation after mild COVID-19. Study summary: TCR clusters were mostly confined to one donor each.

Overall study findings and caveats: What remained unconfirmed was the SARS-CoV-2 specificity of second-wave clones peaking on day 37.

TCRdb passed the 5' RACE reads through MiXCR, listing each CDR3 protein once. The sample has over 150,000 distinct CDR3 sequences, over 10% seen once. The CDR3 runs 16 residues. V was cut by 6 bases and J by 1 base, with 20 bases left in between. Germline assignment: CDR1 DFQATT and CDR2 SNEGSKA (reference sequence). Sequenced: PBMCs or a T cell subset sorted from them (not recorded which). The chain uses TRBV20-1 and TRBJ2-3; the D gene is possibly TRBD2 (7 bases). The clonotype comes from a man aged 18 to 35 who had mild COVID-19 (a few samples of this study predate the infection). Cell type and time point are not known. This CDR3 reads CSAEARGGHRTDTQYF. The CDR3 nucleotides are TGCAGTGCCGAAGCGAGGGGGGGCCACCGCACAGATACGCAGTATTTT.